This paragraph reports one T cell receptor beta chain. This entry is derived from a study of blood T cells in healthy people across ages. The authors ran a second PCR of 7 to 11 cycles using a sample-barcoded 5' primer and a J-beta primer mix. TCRdb re-called the 5' RACE reads with MiXCR, one entry per CDR3 protein. The table has about 800,000 distinct CDR3 sequences, around 25% seen once; the top ten hold under 4%. V lost 3 bases to trimming and J lost 8 bases, with 11 bases between them. CDR3 length: 13 residues. Germline CDR1 and CDR2: MDHEN and SYDVKM. The data were also submitted as part of a second study, on T cells of mothers and their children. That source notes: Each mother gave over 9.5 million TCR beta CDR3 reads; each child, about 3 million.

This chain joins TRBV28 and TRBJ2-4; tentatively, D is TRBD2 (5 bases). This TCR came from a boy aged 10-17 years in good health. Material for sequencing was blood. This chain's CDR3 is CASSLEGGYIQYF. The CDR3, as DNA: TGTGCCAGCAGTTTGGAAGGCGGGTACATTCAGTACTTC.